What follows are 10 T cell receptor beta chains derived from one specimen sequenced in a study of B cell selection in AIRE deficiency. The sorted conventional CD4 T cells were gated as CD4+CD127+. Repertoires were generated with immunoSEQ multiplex PCR, while TCRdb's copy carries only in-frame clones and drops some. The profile shows some 20,000 clones, 95% to 98% of them singletons. The specimen was conventional CD4+ T cells sorted from PBMCs. Receptors were obtained from a human donor with AIRE deficiency.

V gene TRBV4-3 combines with J gene TRBJ2-7, with D perhaps matching TRBD2 (7 bases). This CDR3 has 17 amino acids. V gave up 5 bases and J gave up 7 bases, with 27 bases separating them. Germline CDR1 is LGHNA and CDR2 is YSLEER. CDR3 region: CASSFSHQASGGGEQYF. CDR3 in DNA: TGCGCCAGCAGCTTCTCCCACCAGGCTAGCGGAGGGGGTGAGCAGTACTTC.

V and J are TRBV6-1 and TRBJ2-6; maybe TRBD2 (6 bases). This CDR3 is 15 amino acids long. Germline assignment: CDR1 MNHNS and CDR2 SASEGT. V lost 6 bases to trimming and J lost 2 bases, with 11 bases between them. DNA of the CDR3: TGTGCCAGCAGAGCCCCGGGGGCTGGGGCCAACGTCCTGACTTTC. Translated, it gives CASRAPGAGANVLTF.

This clone occurred once. Here the CDR3 reads CASSFYTSGNEQYF. DNA of the CDR3: TGTGCCAGCAGCTTTTACACTAGCGGGAACGAGCAGTACTTC. V usage is TRBV5-4 and J usage is TRBJ2-7; TRBD2 matches 10 bases. The CDR3 contains 14 residues. Germline V gene data show CDR1 as SGHNT and CDR2 as YYREEE (reference sequence). The J segment lost 5 bases and the V segment lost 2 bases, leaving 4 bases of the junction unmatched.

The J gene is TRBJ1-3, the V gene TRBV5-8, with 8 nucleotides matching TRBD1. V was clipped by 3 bases and J by 0 bases; unmatched bases: 2. The germline CDR1 and CDR2 sequences are SGHTS and YDEGEE. This CDR3 has 15 residues. CDR3 sequence: CASSWDRSSGNTIYF. The CDR3, as DNA: TGTGCCAGCAGCTGGGACAGGAGCTCTGGAAACACCATATATTTT.

The chain employs TRBV19 and TRBJ1-3; D might be TRBD1 (6 bases). Germline V gene data show CDR1 as LNHDA and CDR2 as SQIVND (reference sequence). The CDR3 sequence is 14 residues long. V was cut by 8 bases and J by 3 bases, with 14 bases left in between. CDR3 loop: CASATGSFGNTIYF. The CDR3 DNA reads as TGTGCCAGTGCCACAGGGTCTTTTGGAAACACCATATATTTT.

This chain connects TRBV6-5 to TRBJ1-5; D may be TRBD1 (5 bases). Germline CDR1 is MNHEY and CDR2 is SVGAGI. This CDR3 has 14 residues. The germline V and J ends were trimmed by 11 bases and 2 bases, with 16 bases remaining between them. The CDR3 DNA is TGTGCCGGAGGTCTTCCGGGGGGCAATCAGCCCCAGCATTTT. As protein: CAGGLPGGNQPQHF.

V usage is TRBV5-1 and J usage is TRBJ2-7; D gene ambiguous. Germline values: CDR1 SGHRS, CDR2 YFSETQ. The V and J ends lost 5 bases and 2 bases respectively, with 11 bases between them. The CDR3 has 13 residues. CDR3 bases: TGCGCCAGCAGTAAGGAACGGGCCTACGAGCAGTACTTC. It codes for CASSKERAYEQYF.

Written as DNA, the CDR3 is TGTGCCAGCAACCTCGTGAACACTGAAGCTTTCTTT. Its translation: CASNLVNTEAFF. This chain uses TRBV28 with TRBJ1-1; D is undetermined. The V end was cut by 7 bases, the J end by 0 bases, with 6 bases between. CDR3 length: 12 amino acids. Looked up from germline, CDR1 is MDHEN and CDR2 is SYDVKM. The entire variable domain, with the rest obtained from reference TRBV28 and TRBJ1-1, is as follows: DVKVTQSSRYLVKRTGEKVFLECVQDMDHENMFWYRQDPGLGLRLIYFSYDVKMKEKGDIPEGYSVSREKKERFSLILESASTNQTSMYLCASNLVNTEAFFGQGTRLTVV.

This sequence joins TRBV4-3 and TRBJ2-3; TRBD2 matches 9 bases. Losses at the gene ends were 4 bases for V and 6 bases for J; bases not matched to a gene: 8. Per germline, CDR1 LGHNA and CDR2 YSLEER. The length of the CDR3 is 15 residues. For the CDR3, the DNA is TGCGCCAGCAGCCCGGCGGGACTAGCATTCGATACGCAGTATTTT. Its translation is CASSPAGLAFDTQYF.

This chain joins TRBV7-9 and TRBJ1-2; TRBD1 matches 10 bases. The ends lost 5 bases at V and 4 bases at J; junction bases unmatched: 4. CDR1 SEHNR and CDR2 FQNEAQ come from the germline V gene (reference sequence). The CDR3 runs to 14 residues. In DNA, the CDR3 is TGTGCCAGCAGCGGCTGGGACAGGGGCTATGGCTACACCTTC. Translating gives CASSGWDRGYGYTF.